These 17 T cell receptor beta chains originate from one sample sequenced in a study of metastatic and nonmetastatic thyroid tumors. TCRdb re-clonotyped the PCR reads through MiXCR. The sample records 30,000 to 40,000 clones, 33% being singletons. Thyroid surgery had not been preceded by any treatment in any patient. Sequenced material: tumor tissue. These receptors were obtained from a female donor with papillary thyroid cancer or a benign thyroid nodule (not recorded which). Some clones in this sample may be carry-over from other donors' samples.

V is TRBV6-2 or TRBV6-3 and J is TRBJ1-2; D gene unclear. The CDR3 runs 13 residues. V was trimmed by 4 bases and J by 5 bases, leaving 11 bases between them. In germline, CDR1 is MNHEY, CDR2 SVGEGT. The CDR3 spells CASSFVGKYGYTF. CDR3 DNA: TGTGCCAGCAGTTTTGTAGGGAAGTATGGCTACACCTTC.

The rearrangement joins TRBV9 to TRBJ1-2, with 11 bases matching TRBD1. The germline V gene has CDR1 SGDLS and CDR2 YYNGEE. After removal of 4 bases from V and 3 bases from J, the junction contained 5 bases not matched to a gene. The CDR3 has 15 amino acids. CDR3 region: CASSFEGQGDYGYTF. The CDR3 nucleotides read TGTGCCAGCAGCTTTGAGGGACAGGGGGACTATGGCTACACCTTC.

The chain employs TRBV11-2 and TRBJ2-1; the D gene could be TRBD1 or TRBD2 (5 bases each). The CDR3 contains 15 residues. Trimming shortened V by 5 bases and J by 6 bases, and 17 bases separated the two germline ends. Germline values: CDR1 SGHAT, CDR2 FQNNGV. CDR3 sequence reads: CASSPPQGVINEQFF. CDR3 coding DNA: TGTGCCAGCAGCCCCCCCCAGGGAGTAATCAATGAGCAGTTCTTC.

The J gene is TRBJ1-6, the V gene TRBV7-9; a weak D match, TRBD1 (5 bases). Germline V CDR1 and CDR2: SEHNR, FQNEAQ (reference sequence). The CDR3 extends over 12 amino acids. Trimming removed 5 bases at V and 9 bases at J, with 8 bases between. CDR3 DNA sequence: TGTGCCAGCAGCCCTGACAGTTCACCCCTCCACTTT. Translating it yields CASSPDSSPLHF.

This clone has a handful of counts. The V and J genes are TRBV12-3 or TRBV12-4 and TRBJ1-1; no firm D call. Trimming stripped 6 bases from V and 7 bases from J, with 21 bases between. The CDR3 sequence is 15 residues long. CDR3 loop: CASSPGGSPGSEAFF. The CDR3 DNA reads TGTGCCAGCAGCCCCGGTGGCAGTCCGGGAAGTGAAGCTTTCTTT.

The rearrangement links TRBV6-6 to TRBJ2-3, with D unresolved. The ends were cut back, 0 bases at V and 1 base at J, with 5 bases in the middle. The CDR3 sequence is 14 residues long. The germline V gene encodes CDR1 MNHNY and CDR2 SVGAGI (reference sequence). Here the CDR3 DNA reads TGTGCCAGCAGTTACTCGCCAGGCACAGATACGCAGTATTTT. Translating it yields CASSYSPGTDTQYF.

By share, this clone counts as medium-sized. This chain connects TRBV9 to TRBJ2-5; D perhaps matches TRBD2 (7 bases). The germline gives CDR1 SGDLS, CDR2 YYNGEE. V was cut by 0 bases and J by 5 bases, with 20 bases left in between. CDR3 size: 17 residues. The CDR3 region is CASSVGLGAGVDETQYF. The CDR3 region has the DNA TGTGCCAGCAGCGTAGGACTGGGGGCGGGAGTCGACGAGACCCAGTACTTC.

The V call is TRBV4-2, the J call TRBJ1-5; no clear D gene. CDR1 and CDR2 from the germline V gene are LGHNA and YNFKEQ. Trimming took 0 bases from V and 1 from J, leaving 7 bases between them. This CDR3 has 15 residues. The CDR3 protein is CASSQETASNQPQHF. The CDR3 DNA reads as TGTGCCAGCAGCCAAGAAACGGCCAGCAATCAGCCCCAGCATTTT.

There are a few counts of this clone. V and J are TRBV6-1 and TRBJ2-7; no firm D call. CDR3 length equals 15 residues. V gave up 7 bases and J gave up 7 bases, with 23 bases separating them. Germline V CDR1 and CDR2: MNHNS, SASEGT. In DNA form, the CDR3 reads TGTGCCAGCACCAAAGAGGCCATGGCGATGAATGAGCAGTACTTC. Translation: CASTKEAMAMNEQYF.

The chain has TRBV6-1 and TRBJ2-3; D assignment may be TRBD1 or TRBD2 (5 bases each). CDR1 MNHNS and CDR2 SASEGT come from the germline V gene. Trimming shortened V by 7 bases and J by 4 bases, and 21 bases separated the two germline ends. The CDR3 totals 16 residues. The CDR3 protein is CASIASRELVPDTQYF. As DNA, the CDR3 is TGTGCCAGCATCGCGTCCAGGGAGCTTGTTCCAGATACGCAGTATTTT.

The chain employs TRBV7-9 and TRBJ1-1; 7 bases fit TRBD1. The trim removed 6 bases at V and 4 bases at J, leaving 8 bases unmatched. The CDR3 has 14 residues. The germline CDR1 and CDR2 sequences are SEHNR and FQNEAQ (reference sequence). CDR3: CASRSDRDVTEAFF. Written as DNA, the CDR3 is TGTGCCAGCAGATCAGACAGGGACGTCACTGAAGCTTTCTTT. Together with reference TRBV7-9 and TRBJ1-1, the CDR3 gives the full variable domain: DTGVSQNPRHKITKRGQNVTFRCDPISEHNRLYWYRQTLGQGPEFLTYFQNEAQLEKSRLLSDRFSAERPKGSFSTLEIQRTEQGDSAMYLCASRSDRDVTEAFFGQGTRLTVV.

This clone came up a few times. The chain recombines TRBV12-3 or TRBV12-4 with TRBJ1-6; D may be TRBD1 (5 bases). The CDR3 runs to 17 residues. Trimming cost V 5 bases and J 7 bases, with 21 bases left between them. CDR3: CASSPSLGVVGNSPLHF. In nucleotides, the CDR3 is TGTGCCAGCAGTCCTAGTTTGGGGGTCGTCGGGAATTCACCCCTCCACTTT.

The V gene is TRBV7-2, the J gene TRBJ2-1; 9 bases align to TRBD2. J gave up 10 bases and V 0 bases, and 1 base lay outside the gene matches. Germline CDR1 and CDR2: SGHTA and FQGNSA. The CDR3 sequence is 13 residues long. The CDR3, as DNA: TGTGCCAGCAGCTTAGCGAGCGGGAGGGAGCAGTTCTTC. Its protein is CASSLASGREQFF.

The gene calls are TRBV6-5 and TRBJ2-2; 9 nucleotides line up with TRBD2. This CDR3 is built from 18 residues. Germline V CDR1 and CDR2: MNHEY, SVGAGI. Trimming cost V 2 bases and J 5 bases; bases outside gene matches: 12. CDR3 nucleotide sequence: TGTGCCAGCAGTTACCAAGCAGCGGGAGGAATTTGGACCGGGGAGCTGTTTTTT. It specifies CASSYQAAGGIWTGELFF.

This clone showed up just a few times. This sequence joins TRBV24-1 and TRBJ2-1; 10 bases map to TRBD2. This CDR3 spans 16 amino acids. Germline V gives CDR1 KGHDR, CDR2 SFDVKD. V gave up 4 bases and J gave up 7 bases; unmatched junction bases: 9. CDR3 amino acids: CATSDPSGSGGNEQFF. CDR3 in DNA: TGTGCCACCAGTGACCCTAGCGGGAGCGGAGGGAATGAGCAGTTCTTC.

This chain connects TRBV30 to TRBJ2-1, with D perhaps matching TRBD1 or TRBD2 (6 bases each). This CDR3 is built from 13 residues. V lost 0 bases and J lost 9, with 12 bases in between. The germline gives CDR1 GTSNPN, CDR2 SVGIG (reference sequence). CDR3 nucleotide sequence: TGTGCCTGGAGTGTATCCGGGGGCGGTGAGCAGTTCTTC. Amino acid sequence: CAWSVSGGGEQFF.

J is TRBJ2-7 and V is TRBV4-3; 8 bases map to TRBD1. The CDR3 is made up of 15 amino acids. Germline CDR1 LGHNA, CDR2 YSLEER. V lost 0 bases and J lost 6; bases outside the gene matches: 7. This CDR3 is CASSQEETGVSEQYF. CDR3 DNA: TGCGCCAGCAGCCAAGAGGAGACAGGGGTCTCCGAGCAGTACTTC.